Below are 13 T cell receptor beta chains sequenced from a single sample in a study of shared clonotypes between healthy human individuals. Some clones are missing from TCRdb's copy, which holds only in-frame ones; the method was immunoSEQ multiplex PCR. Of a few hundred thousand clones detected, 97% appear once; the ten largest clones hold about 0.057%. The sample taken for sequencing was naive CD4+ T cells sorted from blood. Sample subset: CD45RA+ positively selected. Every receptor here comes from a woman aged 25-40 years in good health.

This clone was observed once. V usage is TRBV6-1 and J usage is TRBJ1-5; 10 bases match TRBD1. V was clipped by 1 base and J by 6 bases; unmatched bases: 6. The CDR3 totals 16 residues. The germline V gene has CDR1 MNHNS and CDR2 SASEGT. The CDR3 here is CASSEGVTGGLQPQHF. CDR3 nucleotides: TGTGCCAGCAGTGAAGGGGTGACAGGGGGCCTTCAGCCCCAGCATTTT.

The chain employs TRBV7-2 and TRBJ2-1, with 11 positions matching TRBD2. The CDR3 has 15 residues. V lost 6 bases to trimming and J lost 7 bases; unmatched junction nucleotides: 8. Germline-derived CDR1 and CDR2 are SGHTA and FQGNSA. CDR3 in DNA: TGTGCCAGCAGGATAGCGGGAGGGCCAAGGAATGAGCAGTTCTTC. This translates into CASRIAGGPRNEQFF.

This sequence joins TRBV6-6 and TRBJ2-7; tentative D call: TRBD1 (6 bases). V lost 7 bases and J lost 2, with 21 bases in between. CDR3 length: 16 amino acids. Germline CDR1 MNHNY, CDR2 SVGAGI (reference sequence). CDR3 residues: CASKGVDGSGTYEQYF. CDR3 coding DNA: TGTGCCAGCAAGGGGGTCGATGGGTCCGGTACCTACGAGCAGTACTTC.

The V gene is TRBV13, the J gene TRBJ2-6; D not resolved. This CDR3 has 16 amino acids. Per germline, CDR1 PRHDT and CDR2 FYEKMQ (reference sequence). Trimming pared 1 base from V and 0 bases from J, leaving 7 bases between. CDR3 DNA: TGTGCCAGCAGCTTAGATTCGGGCTCTGGGGCCAACGTCCTGACTTTC. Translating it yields CASSLDSGSGANVLTF.

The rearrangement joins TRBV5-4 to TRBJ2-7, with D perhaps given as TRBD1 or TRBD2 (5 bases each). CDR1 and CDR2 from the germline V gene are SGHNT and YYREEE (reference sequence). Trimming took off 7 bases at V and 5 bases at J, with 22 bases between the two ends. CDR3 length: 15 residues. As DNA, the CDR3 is TGTGCCAGCGGGACCCGCGGGCAGGGTTACGACGAGCAGTACTTC. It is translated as CASGTRGQGYDEQYF. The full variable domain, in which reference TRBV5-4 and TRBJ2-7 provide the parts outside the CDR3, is ETGVTQSPTHLIKTRGQQVTLRCSSQSGHNTVSWYQQALGQGPQFIFQYYREEENGRGNFPPRFSGLQFPNYSSELNVNALELDDSALYLCASGTRGQGYDEQYFGPGTRLTVT.

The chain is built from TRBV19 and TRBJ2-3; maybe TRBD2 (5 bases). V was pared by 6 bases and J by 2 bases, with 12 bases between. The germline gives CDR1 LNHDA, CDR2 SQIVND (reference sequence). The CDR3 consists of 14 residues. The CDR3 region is CASRTEGSTDTQYF. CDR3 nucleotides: TGTGCCAGTAGAACCGAGGGATCCACAGATACGCAGTATTTT.

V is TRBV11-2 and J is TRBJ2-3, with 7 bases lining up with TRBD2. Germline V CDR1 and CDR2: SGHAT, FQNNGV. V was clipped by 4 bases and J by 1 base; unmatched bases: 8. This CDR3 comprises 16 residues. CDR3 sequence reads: CASSSPRGGGTDTQYF. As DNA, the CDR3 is TGTGCCAGCAGCTCACCGAGGGGAGGGGGCACAGATACGCAGTATTTT.

The CDR3 coding sequence is TGTGCCAGCAGCTTAGATCCAAACACCGGGGAGCTGTTTTTT. The encoded protein is CASSLDPNTGELFF. The chain carries TRBV7-2 and TRBJ2-2; no definite D call. Trimming took off 1 base at V and 2 bases at J, with 5 bases between the two ends. In germline, CDR1 is SGHTA, CDR2 FQGNSA. The CDR3 is 14 residues long.

The CDR3 DNA follows: TGTGCCAGTGGAGATCGGGGCACAGATACGCAGTATTTT. Protein sequence: CASGDRGTDTQYF. This rearrangement joins TRBV19 to TRBJ2-3; no reliable D call. Germline CDR1 LNHDA, CDR2 SQIVND (reference sequence). Trimming pared 8 bases from V and 1 base from J, leaving 10 bases between. The CDR3 spans 13 residues.

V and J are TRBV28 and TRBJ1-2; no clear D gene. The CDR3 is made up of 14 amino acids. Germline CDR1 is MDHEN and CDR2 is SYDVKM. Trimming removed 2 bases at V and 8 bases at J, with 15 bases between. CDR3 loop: CASSLTQGREGYTF. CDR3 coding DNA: TGTGCCAGCAGTTTAACCCAAGGGCGGGAAGGCTACACCTTC.

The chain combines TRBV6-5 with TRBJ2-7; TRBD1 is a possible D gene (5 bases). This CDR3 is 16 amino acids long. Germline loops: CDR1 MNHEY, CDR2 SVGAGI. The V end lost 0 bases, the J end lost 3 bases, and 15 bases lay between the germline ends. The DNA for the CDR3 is TGTGCCAGCAGTTACTCGGGGCTACATACGGTCTACGAGCAGTACTTC. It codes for CASSYSGLHTVYEQYF.

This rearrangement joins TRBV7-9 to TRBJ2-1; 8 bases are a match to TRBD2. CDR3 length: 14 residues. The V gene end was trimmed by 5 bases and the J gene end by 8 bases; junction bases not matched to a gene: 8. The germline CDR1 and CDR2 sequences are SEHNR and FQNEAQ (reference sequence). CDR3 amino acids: CASSDGTRGDEQFF. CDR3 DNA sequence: TGTGCCAGCAGCGACGGGACTAGAGGGGATGAGCAGTTCTTC.

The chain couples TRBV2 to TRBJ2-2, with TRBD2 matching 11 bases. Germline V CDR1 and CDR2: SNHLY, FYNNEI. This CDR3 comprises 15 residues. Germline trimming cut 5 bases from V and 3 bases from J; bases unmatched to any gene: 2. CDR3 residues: CASSPGLADTGELFF. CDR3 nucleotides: TGTGCCAGCAGTCCGGGACTAGCGGACACCGGGGAGCTGTTTTTT.